What follows describes a single T cell receptor beta chain. No antigen is known for it. These data are taken from a study of CD8 T cells in Susac syndrome. This CDR3 has 15 residues. Germline-derived CDR1 and CDR2 are MNHEY and SMNVEV (reference sequence). Trimming cost V 6 bases and J 5 bases, with 19 bases left between them. The RNA input was roughly 0.45 to 1 ug, and it was reverse transcribed with random hexamers. Amplification of the TCR beta CDR3 was carried out by immunoSEQ multiplex PCR, which spanned a total of 54 Vbeta and 13 Jbeta segments. TCRdb reanalysed the immunoSEQ multiplex PCR reads using MiXCR and keeps one entry per CDR3 protein. The sample yields about 210,000 distinct CDR3 sequences, 95% seen once. The multiple sclerosis controls comprised treatment-naive patients whose relapsing-remitting disease was stable or active. Negative isolation yielded CD4+ and CD8+ T cells, and FACS enriched TEMRA cells.

Study-wide findings and caveats: The authors acknowledged that the study's TCR sequencing and HLA analysis involved relatively few individuals.

Specimen: CD4+ T cells from PBMCs. The origin of this receptor is a human donor with multiple sclerosis. J is TRBJ1-2 and V is TRBV27, with D unresolved. The CDR3, as DNA: TGTGCCAGCAGCGTAAGCCGGGTCAGTCGGTATGGCTACACCTTC. It yields the protein CASSVSRVSRYGYTF.